The next 17 T cell receptor beta chains were all read from a single sample in a study of blood T cell repertoires in COVID-19 (dated by TCRdb to 2020 to 2022). Libraries were constructed by the immunoSEQ multiplex PCR assay. TCRdb retrieved this table from immuneACCESS and kept in-frame rearrangements only. Not all clones are present; in checked studies, unresolved V genes account for under half, and no reason is known for the remainder. The sample data list about 100,000 clones, and approximately 90% of these were observed just once. Roughly 5% of the sample comes from the top ten. The specimen was peripheral blood. Receptors originate from a man in his fifties or sixties with acute or convalescent COVID-19.

This chain links TRBV7-2 with TRBJ2-7, with unresolved D. This CDR3 spans 15 amino acids. The germline gives CDR1 SGHTA, CDR2 FQGNSA. V was trimmed by 1 base and J by 0 bases, leaving 10 bases between them. CDR3 amino acids: CASSLVALSSYEQYF. CDR3 nucleotide sequence: TGTGCCAGCAGCTTAGTCGCCCTAAGCTCCTACGAGCAGTACTTC. The complete variable domain, with remaining parts taken from reference TRBV7-2 and TRBJ2-7, reads GAGVSQSPSNKVTEKGKDVELRCDPISGHTALYWYRQSLGQGLEFLIYFQGNSAPDKSGLPSDRFSAERTGGSVSTLTIQRTQQEDSAVYLCASSLVALSSYEQYFGPGTRLTVT.

This clone was seen a single time. V and J are TRBV29-1 and TRBJ2-7; D may be TRBD2 (5 bases). The germline gives CDR1 SQVTM, CDR2 ANQGSEA. The length of the CDR3 is 13 residues. Deletions cut 1 base from V and 4 bases from J, with 11 bases between. CDR3 region: CSVEAYRGYEQYF. DNA of the CDR3: TGCAGCGTTGAAGCCTACCGGGGATACGAGCAGTACTTC.

The V gene is TRBV19, the J gene TRBJ1-2; 8 positions match TRBD1. Unmatched junction bases numbered 13, after V lost 0 bases and J lost 7 bases. Per germline, CDR1 LNHDA and CDR2 SQIVND (reference sequence). The CDR3 consists of 17 residues. CDR3 residues: CASSIEGFAGGSSGYTF. CDR3 DNA: TGTGCCAGTAGTATAGAAGGGTTTGCAGGGGGCAGTAGTGGCTACACCTTC.

CDR3 nucleotides: TGTGCCAGTAGTAGGGGGCAGGATGGCAATCAGCCCCAGCATTTT. Translation gives CASSRGQDGNQPQHF. The chain joins TRBV19 to TRBJ1-5, with a possible D match to TRBD1 (6 bases). The CDR3 extends over 15 amino acids. V was shortened by 4 bases and J by 2 bases, with 12 bases between the two germline ends. Germline assignment: CDR1 LNHDA and CDR2 SQIVND (reference sequence).

This rearrangement joins TRBV6-2 or TRBV6-3 to TRBJ2-1, with 12 bases lining up with TRBD2. Germline V gene data show CDR1 as MNHEY and CDR2 as SVGEGT. The CDR3 has 13 amino acids. The trim removed 4 bases at V and 10 bases at J, leaving 2 bases unmatched. Here the CDR3 DNA reads TGTGCCAGCAGTTCCGGACTAGCGGGGGAGCAGTTCTTC. Translated: CASSSGLAGEQFF.

The chain has TRBV2 and TRBJ2-2; D not resolved. Germline CDR1 is SNHLY and CDR2 is FYNNEI. The CDR3 has 13 residues. V was shortened by 2 bases and J by 5 bases, with 6 bases between the two germline ends. CDR3 sequence reads: CASSERGTGELFF. DNA for the CDR3: TGTGCCAGCAGTGAACGCGGTACCGGGGAGCTGTTTTTT. Filled out from reference TRBV2 and TRBJ2-2, the complete variable domain reads EPEVTQTPSHQVTQMGQEVILRCVPISNHLYFYWYRQILGQKVEFLVSFYNNEISEKSEIFDDQFSVERPDGSNFTLKIRSTKLEDSAMYFCASSERGTGELFFGEGSRLTVL.

This sequence joins TRBV6-1 and TRBJ2-1; tentatively, D is TRBD2 (5 bases). The germline V and J ends were trimmed by 1 base and 1 base, with 8 bases remaining between them. The CDR3 totals 15 residues. The germline gives CDR1 MNHNS, CDR2 SASEGT. CDR3 in amino acids: CASSEERGSYNEQFF. DNA for the CDR3: TGTGCCAGCAGTGAAGAGAGAGGGTCCTACAATGAGCAGTTCTTC.

This sequence joins TRBV11-1 and TRBJ2-7; a possible D gene is TRBD1 (6 bases). Trimming cost V 2 bases and J 4 bases, with 15 bases left between them. This CDR3 is 15 amino acids long. Germline V gene data show CDR1 as SGHAT and CDR2 as FQDESV (reference sequence). The chain's CDR3 is CASSLLAGAKYEQYF. The CDR3 DNA reads as TGTGCCAGCAGCTTATTGGCAGGGGCCAAATACGAGCAGTACTTC.

V and J are TRBV10-3 and TRBJ2-2; 12 bases are shared with TRBD2. The CDR3 contains 17 residues. CDR1 ENHRY and CDR2 SYGVKD come from the germline V gene. J gave up 5 bases and V 5 bases, and 9 bases lay outside the gene matches. The DNA for the CDR3 is TGTGCCATCAGTCAGAGACTAGCGGGAGCGGGGACCGGGGAGCTGTTTTTT. Protein: CAISQRLAGAGTGELFF.

The chain uses TRBV11-2 and TRBJ2-1, with D possibly TRBD2 on 5 matching bases. Germline V lookup: CDR1 SGHAT, CDR2 FQNNGV. The CDR3 totals 16 residues. The ends were cut back, 1 base at V and 0 bases at J, with 10 bases in the middle. CDR3 in amino acids: CASSLGTSFSYNEQFF. CDR3 DNA sequence: TGTGCCAGCAGCTTAGGCACTAGTTTCTCCTACAATGAGCAGTTCTTC. Looking up the rest from reference TRBV11-2 and TRBJ2-1 gives the full variable domain: EAGVAQSPRYKIIEKRQSVAFWCNPISGHATLYWYQQILGQGPKLLIQFQNNGVVDDSQLPKDRFSAERLKGVDSTLKIQPAKLEDSAVYLCASSLGTSFSYNEQFFGPGTRLTVL.

The chain links TRBV2 to TRBJ2-7, with 9 bases lining up with TRBD1. V shed 7 bases, J shed 2 bases, and the junction held 6 bases outside the gene matches. Per the germline V gene, CDR1 is SNHLY and CDR2 is FYNNEI. The CDR3 sequence is 14 residues long. CDR3 sequence (DNA): TGTGCCAGCACTGGACAGGGGCTTACCTACGAGCAGTACTTC. It yields the protein CASTGQGLTYEQYF.

The chain has TRBV6-1 and TRBJ1-6; 7 bases match TRBD1. Losses at the gene ends were 4 bases for V and 8 bases for J; bases not matched to a gene: 14. This CDR3 is 17 amino acids long. CDR1 and CDR2 (germline): MNHNS, SASEGT. DNA of the CDR3: TGTGCCAGCAGTGGGATGTACAGGGGCGCGGGTTATTCACCCCTCCACTTT. Encoded protein: CASSGMYRGAGYSPLHF.

The gene calls are TRBV4-3 and TRBJ2-3; D uncertain. Trimming removed 0 bases from V and 3 bases from J, with 13 bases in between. This CDR3 is built from 16 residues. Germline CDR1 reads LGHNA; CDR2 reads YSLEER. For the CDR3, the DNA is TGCGCCAGCAGCCAAGATAGTCTCGCGACTACAGATACGCAGTATTTT. It translates to CASSQDSLATTDTQYF.

The V and J genes are TRBV5-4 and TRBJ2-5, with 7 bases lining up with TRBD2. Trimming took 0 bases from V and 5 from J; bases not matched to a gene: 4. The germline gives CDR1 SGHNT, CDR2 YYREEE (reference sequence). This CDR3 comprises 14 residues. The chain's CDR3 is CASSLGLARETQYF. In nucleotides, the CDR3 is TGTGCCAGCAGCTTGGGACTAGCACGCGAGACCCAGTACTTC.

Here the CDR3 DNA reads TGTGCCACCAGTGATACCTCTAGCGGACAAGAGACCCAGTACTTC. It is translated as CATSDTSSGQETQYF. The chain carries TRBV24-1 and TRBJ2-5; 7 bases match TRBD2. After removal of 3 bases from V and 2 bases from J, the junction contained 5 bases not matched to a gene. The CDR3 consists of 15 residues. From germline, CDR1 is KGHDR and CDR2 SFDVKD.

The chain employs TRBV19 and TRBJ1-5; 11 nucleotides line up with TRBD1. Trimming took 9 bases from V and 1 from J; bases not matched to a gene: 5. The CDR3 contains 15 residues. Germline V gene data show CDR1 as LNHDA and CDR2 as SQIVND (reference sequence). Here the CDR3 DNA reads TGTGCCAGCCTTGGACAGGGGGCAAGCAATCAGCCCCAGCATTTT. It encodes CASLGQGASNQPQHF.

This chain links TRBV5-1 with TRBJ2-7; TRBD1 is a possible D gene (6 bases). V gave up 1 base and J gave up 0 bases, with 14 bases separating them. The CDR3 is made up of 16 amino acids. Germline V gives CDR1 SGHRS, CDR2 YFSETQ. CDR3 DNA: TGCGCCAGCAGCTTGATCCTAGGGGGAAACTCCTACGAGCAGTACTTC. Amino acid sequence: CASSLILGGNSYEQYF.